These T cell receptor beta chains were read from a single sample in a study of identical twins. From the 5' RACE reads, TCRdb called clonotypes with MiXCR, one entry per CDR3 protein. The sample yields around 280,000 distinct CDR3 sequences, about 8.9% seen once. These same records also appear under a second study, on yellow fever vaccine responses in identical twins.

Sequenced input: memory (CD45RO+) T cells sorted from blood. All receptors derive from a woman younger than 35 in good health. The CDR3 runs from the conserved cysteine through the conserved F or W. The D gene is left open where the match is weak. Clone size is not always given. Where it is, it says once, few, many or a class for expanded clones.

CDR3,DNA,size,D,V,J
CASREGEYGYTF,TGCGCCAGCAGGGAGGGGGAGTATGGCTACACCTTC,-,-,TRBV10-1,TRBJ1-2
CASSRDQAYRLAPQKKLFF,TGTGCCAGCAGCCGGGACCAAGCGTATCGACTAGCCCCACAGAAAAAACTGTTTTTT,-,-,TRBV6-1,TRBJ1-4
CAISESGQIMNTGELFF,TGTGCCATCAGTGAGTCGGGGCAGATAATGAACACCGGGGAGCTGTTTTTT,many,-,TRBV10-3,TRBJ2-2
CSYPSGRINEQFF,TGCAGTTACCCTAGCGGGCGAATCAATGAGCAGTTCTTC,few,TRBD2,TRBV20-1,TRBJ2-1
CASSLINGGEQYF,TGTGCCAGCAGCCTGATTAATGGGGGCGAGCAGTACTTC,many,-,TRBV7-9,TRBJ2-7
CASSLATGGLETQYF,TGCGCCAGCAGCTTGGCCACAGGGGGCCTGGAGACCCAGTACTTC,-,TRBD1,TRBV5-1,TRBJ2-5
CASRREGLDIQYF,TGTGCCAGCAGACGAGAAGGGCTTGACATTCAGTACTTC,many,-,TRBV27,TRBJ2-4
CASSPTGTGDTDTQYF,TGTGCCAGCAGCCCCACCGGGACAGGGGACACAGATACGCAGTATTTT,many,TRBD1,TRBV5-5,TRBJ2-3
CASSYSTGGGYNEQFF,TGCGCCAGCAGCTACTCTACTGGCGGGGGTTACAATGAGCAGTTCTTC,many,TRBD2,TRBV5-1,TRBJ2-1
CASSYPPTEGGDTQYF,TGTGCCAGCAGTTACCCCCCGACAGAAGGTGGAGATACGCAGTATTTT,few,-,TRBV6-5,TRBJ2-3
CASSAGDTQYF,TGTGCCAGCAGTGCCGGGGATACGCAGTATTTT,many,-,TRBV6-1,TRBJ2-3
CASSSSPGTPTDTQYF,TGTGCCAGCAGCAGCAGCCCCGGGACACCCACAGATACGCAGTATTTT,few,-,TRBV5-4,TRBJ2-3
CASSLELNGRASGANVLTF,TGCGCCAGCAGCTTGGAGCTGAACGGACGCGCCTCTGGGGCCAACGTCCTGACTTTC,few,-,TRBV5-1,TRBJ2-6
CASSTWTGTWEQYF,TGTGCCAGCAGCACGTGGACAGGGACATGGGAGCAGTACTTC,few,TRBD1,TRBV11-2,TRBJ2-7
CASSLGPGQPQHF,TGTGCCAGCAGCTTAGGTCCTGGGCAGCCCCAGCATTTT,many,-,TRBV7-9,TRBJ1-5
CASRGGWGANVLTF,TGTGCCAGCAGAGGGGGGTGGGGGGCCAACGTCCTGACTTTC,many,-,TRBV3-1,TRBJ2-6
CAISKGLAGGNEQFF,TGTGCCATCAGCAAGGGACTAGCGGGGGGAAATGAGCAGTTCTTC,-,TRBD2,TRBV10-3,TRBJ2-1
CASSMTSGNTGELFF,TGTGCCAGCAGCATGACCAGTGGGAACACCGGGGAGCTGTTTTTT,many,-,TRBV7-9,TRBJ2-2
CASSPAGNTIYF,TGCGCCAGCAGCCCTGCGGGGAACACCATATATTTT,many,-,TRBV5-1,TRBJ1-3
CASSSRTKLSSGANVLTF,TGTGCCAGCAGCTCCCGGACAAAGCTAAGCTCTGGGGCCAACGTCCTGACTTTC,-,-,TRBV7-6,TRBJ2-6
CASSLLLGTDTQYF,TGCGCCAGCAGCTTGCTGCTGGGCACAGATACGCAGTATTTT,-,-,TRBV5-1,TRBJ2-3
CASSFGEKNTGELFF,TGTGCCAGCAGTTTTGGGGAGAAGAACACCGGGGAGCTGTTTTTT,few,-,TRBV12-3/TRBV12-4,TRBJ2-2
CAIGQTSGSYEQYF,TGTGCCATCGGCCAGACTAGCGGGAGTTACGAGCAGTACTTC,many,TRBD2,TRBV10-3,TRBJ2-7
CASSAPDRDTGELFF,TGTGCCAGCAGTGCTCCGGACAGGGACACCGGGGAGCTGTTTTTT,-,TRBD1,TRBV25-1,TRBJ2-2
CASSLVGLAGHTDTQYF,TGTGCCAGCAGCTTAGTCGGTCTAGCGGGTCACACAGATACGCAGTATTTT,-,TRBD2,TRBV13,TRBJ2-3
CASSLASSGPYEQYF,TGCGCCAGCAGCTTGGCCTCTAGCGGCCCCTACGAGCAGTACTTC,many,TRBD2,TRBV5-1,TRBJ2-7
CASSQGARAFF,TGTGCCAGCAGTCAGGGGGCGCGAGCTTTCTTT,-,TRBD1,TRBV6-5,TRBJ1-1
CASSLERGNIQYF,TGTGCCAGCAGCTTAGAAAGGGGGAACATTCAGTACTTC,-,-,TRBV7-7,TRBJ2-4
CASSEQGASGTEAFF,TGTGCCAGCAGTGAACAGGGGGCTTCGGGCACTGAAGCTTTCTTT,-,TRBD1,TRBV2,TRBJ1-1
CASSLEVARGETQYF,TGTGCCAGCAGCTTGGAAGTAGCGAGGGGTGAGACCCAGTACTTC,many,-,TRBV5-5,TRBJ2-5
CSARSRDYEQYF,TGCAGTGCTCGAAGTAGGGACTACGAGCAGTACTTC,few,-,TRBV20-1,TRBJ2-7
CASSLRAGTYEQYF,TGTGCCAGCAGCTTACGGGCAGGGACATACGAGCAGTACTTC,many,-,TRBV11-2,TRBJ2-7
CASSLDRGFNEKLFF,TGTGCCAGCAGTTTAGACAGGGGGTTCAATGAAAAACTGTTTTTT,few,TRBD1,TRBV28,TRBJ1-4
CASSPISRTSGKRGYEQYF,TGTGCCAGCAGCCCTATCTCGCGGACTAGCGGGAAGAGGGGCTACGAGCAGTACTTC,few,TRBD2,TRBV11-2,TRBJ2-7
CASSLAGAPREQFF,TGCGCCAGCAGCCTAGCGGGGGCCCCCAGGGAGCAGTTCTTC,few,TRBD2,TRBV10-2,TRBJ2-1
CASSDSTDTDTQYF,TGTGCCAGCAGTGACTCGACAGACACAGATACGCAGTATTTT,many,-,TRBV6-4,TRBJ2-3
CASTPTGTSTDTQYF,TGCGCCAGCACCCCGACAGGGACTAGCACAGATACGCAGTATTTT,few,-,TRBV5-1,TRBJ2-3
CSVVPVAEAFF,TGCAGCGTTGTCCCCGTTGCTGAAGCTTTCTTT,many,-,TRBV29-1,TRBJ1-1
CASSLRAGVGNEQFF,TGTGCCAGCAGCTTAAGAGCGGGAGTAGGAAATGAGCAGTTCTTC,-,TRBD2,TRBV7-2,TRBJ2-1
CSARPAGGSYNEQFF,TGCAGTGCTAGACCCGCCGGGGGCTCCTACAATGAGCAGTTCTTC,-,-,TRBV20-1,TRBJ2-1
CASSLAGTSGGYEQYF,TGTGCCAGCAGCTTAGCGGGGACTAGCGGGGGCTACGAGCAGTACTTC,-,TRBD2,TRBV7-2,TRBJ2-7